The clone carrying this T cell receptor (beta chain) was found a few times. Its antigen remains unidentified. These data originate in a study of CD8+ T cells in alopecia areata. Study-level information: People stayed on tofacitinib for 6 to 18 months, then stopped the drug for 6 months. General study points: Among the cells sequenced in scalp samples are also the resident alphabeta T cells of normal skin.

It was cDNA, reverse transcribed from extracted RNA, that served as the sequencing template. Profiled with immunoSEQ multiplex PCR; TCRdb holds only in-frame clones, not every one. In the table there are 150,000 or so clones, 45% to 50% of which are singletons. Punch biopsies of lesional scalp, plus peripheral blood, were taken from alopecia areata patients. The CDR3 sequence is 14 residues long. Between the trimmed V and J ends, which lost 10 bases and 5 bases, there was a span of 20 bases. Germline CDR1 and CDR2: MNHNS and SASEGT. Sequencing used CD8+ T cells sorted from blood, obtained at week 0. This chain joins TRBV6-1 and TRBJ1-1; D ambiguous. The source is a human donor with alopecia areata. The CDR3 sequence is CATRNSEDGTEAFF. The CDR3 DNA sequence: TGTGCCACCCGTAATAGTGAAGATGGGACTGAAGCTTTCTTT.